This is a list of T cell receptor beta chains from one sample in a study of blood T cells in healthy people across ages. TCRdb analysed the 5' RACE reads with MiXCR anew, one entry per CDR3 protein. In the table there are roughly 700,000 distinct CDR3 sequences, around 32% of which are singletons. What was sequenced was blood. These receptors all come from a woman of 80 years or more in good health. Each CDR3 is given with its conserved first and last residue. Each record gives: V gene, J gene, clone size, D gene, CDR3 DNA, CDR3 protein. The D gene is left open where the match is weak. Expanded clones get a size class; other rows say once, few or many, or leave the size out.

TRBV7-9,TRBJ2-7,many,.,TGTGCCAGCAGCTTAGCGCAAGGCGCCCTTAGTCGGGAGCAGTACTTC,CASSLAQGALSREQYF
TRBV3-1,TRBJ2-3,few,TRBD1,TGTGCCAGCAGCCAAGATAGACGGACAGGGAGATCAGATACGCAGTATTTT,CASSQDRRTGRSDTQYF
TRBV5-1,TRBJ2-1,many,TRBD2,TGCGCCAGCAGCCGCGGACTAGTGGCGGGGGGGCTTGAGCAGTTCTTC,CASSRGLVAGGLEQFF
TRBV2,TRBJ1-1,.,.,TGTGCCAGCAGAGGCGGGGGGAACACTGAAGCTTTCTTT,CASRGGGNTEAFF
TRBV28,TRBJ1-2,many,TRBD1,TGTGCCAGCAGCGGGGACAGCTCTAACTATGGCTACACCTTC,CASSGDSSNYGYTF
TRBV2,TRBJ2-5,many,.,TGTGCCAGCACAGGGGCCCGCCAAGAGACCCAGTACTTC,CASTGARQETQYF
TRBV18,TRBJ1-3,.,.,TGTGCCAGCTCGCACGACATTTTTACAGGATCGTCTGGAAACACCATATATTTT,CASSHDIFTGSSGNTIYF
TRBV11-1,TRBJ2-1,.,TRBD2,TGTGCCAGCAGCATAGGGACTAGCGGGGGGAAGCAGTTCTTC,CASSIGTSGGKQFF
TRBV20-1,TRBJ1-1,many,.,TGCAGTGCTCTCGACAGACCTAACACTGAAGCTTTCTTT,CSALDRPNTEAFF
TRBV12-3/TRBV12-4,TRBJ2-2,few,.,TGTGCCAGCAGTTTGAGGGGGGGGAACACCGGGGAGCGGTTTTTT,CASSLRGGNTGERFF
TRBV29-1,TRBJ2-3,many,TRBD2,TGCAGCGTAGAACTTAGCGGGCCGCGTACGCAGTATTTT,CSVELSGPRTQYF
TRBV21-1,TRBJ2-7,many,.,TGTGCCAGCAGTCTTTTCCGGGACGAGGGATACGAGCAGTACTTC,CASSLFRDEGYEQYF
TRBV7-2,TRBJ2-7,many,.,TGTGCCAGCAGCTTGTCTCCAGCGTCTGGGTACGAGCAGTACTTC,CASSLSPASGYEQYF
TRBV7-2,TRBJ2-7,.,TRBD2,TGTGCCAGCAGCTCCTCGGGGGGGGCGTATGTCCCCTACGAGCAGTACTTC,CASSSSGGAYVPYEQYF
TRBV6-2/TRBV6-3,TRBJ1-5,few,.,TGTGCCAGCAGCTACGGGGGGTTGCCCCAGCATTTT,CASSYGGLPQHF
TRBV6-5,TRBJ2-3,.,TRBD2,TGTGCCAGCAGCCCCCTTGGAGCGGGAGGGCCCGATACGCAGTATTTT,CASSPLGAGGPDTQYF
TRBV6-5,TRBJ2-3,.,.,TGTGCCAGCAGCCCTAGTTCAGTCGCAGATACGCAGTATTTT,CASSPSSVADTQYF
TRBV7-2,TRBJ1-5,many,.,TGTGCCAGCAGCTTAGTAACAGGGAACAATCAGCCCCAGCATTTT,CASSLVTGNNQPQHF
TRBV2,TRBJ2-7,few,TRBD2,TGTGCCAGCAGTGGAGCAGCGGGGGGGGCCTACGAGCAGTACTTC,CASSGAAGGAYEQYF
TRBV20-1,TRBJ2-3,few,TRBD1,TGCAGTGCCCGGACAGGGGGGCGCACAGATACGCAGTATTTT,CSARTGGRTDTQYF
TRBV20-1,TRBJ2-3,.,TRBD2,TGCAGTGCTAGCAGCGGGGCGGGCACAGATACGCAGTATTTT,CSASSGAGTDTQYF
TRBV12-3/TRBV12-4,TRBJ2-2,.,TRBD1,TGTGCCAGCGGCGGGACAGGGGCATACACCGGGGAGCGGTTTTTT,CASGGTGAYTGERFF
TRBV5-5,TRBJ2-1,.,.,TGTGCCAGCAGCCCTACCGGGACACACAATGAGCAGTTCTTC,CASSPTGTHNEQFF
TRBV20-1,TRBJ2-7,many,.,TGCAGTGCTAGATCAGGGAACTACGAGCAGTACTTC,CSARSGNYEQYF
TRBV21-1,TRBJ2-7,.,.,TGTGCCAGCCGATCTCGATCCTACGAGCAGTACTTC,CASRSRSYEQYF
TRBV11-2,TRBJ2-7,many,TRBD2,TGTGCCAGCAGCTTAGCCGGGACTAGCGGGTTCTACGAGCAGTACTTC,CASSLAGTSGFYEQYF